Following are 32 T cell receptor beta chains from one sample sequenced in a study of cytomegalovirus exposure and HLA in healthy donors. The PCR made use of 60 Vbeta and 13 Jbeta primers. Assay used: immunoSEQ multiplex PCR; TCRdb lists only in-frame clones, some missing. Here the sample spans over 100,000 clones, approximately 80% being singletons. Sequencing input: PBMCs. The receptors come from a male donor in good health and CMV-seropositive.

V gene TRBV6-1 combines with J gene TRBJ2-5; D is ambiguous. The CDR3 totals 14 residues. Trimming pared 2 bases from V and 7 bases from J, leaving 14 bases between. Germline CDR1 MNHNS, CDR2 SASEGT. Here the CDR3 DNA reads TGTGCCAGCAGTGAACGCGGCTCCTTCGTGACCCAGTACTTC. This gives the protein CASSERGSFVTQYF.

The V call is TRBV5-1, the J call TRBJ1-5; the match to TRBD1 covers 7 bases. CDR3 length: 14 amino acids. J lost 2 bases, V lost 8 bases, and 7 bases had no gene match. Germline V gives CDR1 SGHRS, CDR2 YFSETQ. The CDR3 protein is CARTQGSGNQPQHF. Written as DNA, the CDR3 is TGCGCCAGAACACAGGGGAGTGGCAATCAGCCCCAGCATTTT.

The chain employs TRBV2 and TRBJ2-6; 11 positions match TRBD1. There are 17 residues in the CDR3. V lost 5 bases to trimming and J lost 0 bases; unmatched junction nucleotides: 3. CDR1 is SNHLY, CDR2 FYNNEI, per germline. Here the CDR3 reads CASSPGTGGSGANVLTF. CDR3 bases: TGTGCCAGCAGTCCCGGGACAGGGGGCTCTGGGGCCAACGTCCTGACTTTC.

The DNA for the CDR3 is TGTGCCAGCAGCGTCCACCCAAGTCTAGAGCGAAATGAGCAGTTCTTC. Its translation is CASSVHPSLERNEQFF. This chain joins TRBV9 and TRBJ2-1; no reliable D call. Trimming cost V 2 bases and J 7 bases, with 19 bases left between them. CDR3 length: 16 residues. CDR1 is SGDLS, CDR2 YYNGEE, per germline. Filled out from reference TRBV9 and TRBJ2-1, the complete variable domain reads DSGVTQTPKHLITATGQRVTLRCSPRSGDLSVYWYQQSLDQGLQFLIQYYNGEERAKGNILERFSAQQFPDLHSELNLSSLELGDSALYFCASSVHPSLERNEQFFGPGTRLTVL.

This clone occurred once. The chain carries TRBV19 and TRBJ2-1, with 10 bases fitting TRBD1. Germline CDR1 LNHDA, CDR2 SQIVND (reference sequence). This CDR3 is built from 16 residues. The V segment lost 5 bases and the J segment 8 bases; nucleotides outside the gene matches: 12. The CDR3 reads CASSPTDRGGRDEQFF. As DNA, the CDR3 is TGTGCCAGTAGTCCGACGGACAGGGGGGGTAGAGATGAGCAGTTCTTC.

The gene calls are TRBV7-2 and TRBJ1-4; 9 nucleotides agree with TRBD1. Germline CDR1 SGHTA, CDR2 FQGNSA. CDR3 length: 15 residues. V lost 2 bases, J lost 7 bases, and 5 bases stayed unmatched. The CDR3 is CASSLHRGQGEKLFF. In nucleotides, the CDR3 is TGTGCCAGCAGCTTACACAGGGGGCAGGGTGAAAAACTGTTTTTT.

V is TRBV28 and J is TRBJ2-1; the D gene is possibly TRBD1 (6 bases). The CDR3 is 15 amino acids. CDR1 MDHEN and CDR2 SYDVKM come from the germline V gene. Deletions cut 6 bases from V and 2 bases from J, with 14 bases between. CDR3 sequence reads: CASSQGPGTYNEQFF. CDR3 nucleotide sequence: TGTGCCAGCAGCCAGGGGCCTGGAACCTACAATGAGCAGTTCTTC. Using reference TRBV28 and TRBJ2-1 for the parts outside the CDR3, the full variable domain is DVKVTQSSRYLVKRTGEKVFLECVQDMDHENMFWYRQDPGLGLRLIYFSYDVKMKEKGDIPEGYSVSREKKERFSLILESASTNQTSMYLCASSQGPGTYNEQFFGPGTRLTVL.

The CDR3 DNA sequence: TGTGCCAGCTCACCAGGCGGGGGACAATCCTACGAGCAGTACTTC. It codes for CASSPGGGQSYEQYF. The V gene is TRBV18, the J gene TRBJ2-5, with D possibly being TRBD2 (7 bases). Matching the DNA end better, TRBJ2-7 makes the J call doubtful. Germline CDR1 and CDR2: KGHSH and LQKENI. This CDR3 has 15 residues.

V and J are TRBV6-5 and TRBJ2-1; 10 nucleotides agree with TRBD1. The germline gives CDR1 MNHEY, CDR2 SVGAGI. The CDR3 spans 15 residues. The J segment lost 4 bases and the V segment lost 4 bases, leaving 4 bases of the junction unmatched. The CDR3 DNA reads TGTGCCAGCAGTTCCTGGGACAGGGGATACAATGAGCAGTTCTTC. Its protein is CASSSWDRGYNEQFF.

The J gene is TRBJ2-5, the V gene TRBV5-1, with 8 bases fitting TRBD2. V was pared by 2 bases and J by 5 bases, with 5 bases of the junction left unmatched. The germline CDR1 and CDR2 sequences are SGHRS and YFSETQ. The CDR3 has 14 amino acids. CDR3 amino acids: CASSLSGRGETQYF. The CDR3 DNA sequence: TGCGCCAGCAGCTTAAGCGGGAGAGGGGAGACCCAGTACTTC.

For the CDR3, the DNA is TGTGCCAGCAGCTTAGGGCCGGGCCGGACAGTCCGGGTTAATGAAAAACTGTTTTTT. It specifies CASSLGPGRTVRVNEKLFF. This chain joins TRBV11-2 and TRBJ1-4; the D gene is possibly TRBD1 (6 bases). CDR1 and CDR2 from the germline V gene are SGHAT and FQNNGV. The CDR3 totals 19 residues. Trimming pared 1 base from V and 4 bases from J, leaving 22 bases between.

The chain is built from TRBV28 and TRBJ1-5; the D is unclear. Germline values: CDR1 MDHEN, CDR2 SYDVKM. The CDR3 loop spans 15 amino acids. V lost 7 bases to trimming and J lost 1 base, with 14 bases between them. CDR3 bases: TGTGCCAGCAACCCACTGCCGGGGAGCAATCAGCCCCAGCATTTT. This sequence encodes CASNPLPGSNQPQHF. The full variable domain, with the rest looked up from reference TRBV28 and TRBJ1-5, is DVKVTQSSRYLVKRTGEKVFLECVQDMDHENMFWYRQDPGLGLRLIYFSYDVKMKEKGDIPEGYSVSREKKERFSLILESASTNQTSMYLCASNPLPGSNQPQHFGDGTRLSIL.

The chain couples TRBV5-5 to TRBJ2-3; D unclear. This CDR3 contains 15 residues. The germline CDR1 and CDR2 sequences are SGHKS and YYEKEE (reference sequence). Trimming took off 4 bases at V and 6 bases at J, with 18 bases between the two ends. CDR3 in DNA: TGTGCCAGCAGCCTTAATAGGATGTACGGGGATACGCAGTATTTT. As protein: CASSLNRMYGDTQYF.

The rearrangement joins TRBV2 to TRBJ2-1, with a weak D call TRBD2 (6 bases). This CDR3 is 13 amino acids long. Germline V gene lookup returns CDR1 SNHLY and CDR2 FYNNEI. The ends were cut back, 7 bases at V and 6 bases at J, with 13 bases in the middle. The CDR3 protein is CASNLLAFNEQFF. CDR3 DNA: TGTGCCAGCAACCTTCTAGCGTTCAATGAGCAGTTCTTC.

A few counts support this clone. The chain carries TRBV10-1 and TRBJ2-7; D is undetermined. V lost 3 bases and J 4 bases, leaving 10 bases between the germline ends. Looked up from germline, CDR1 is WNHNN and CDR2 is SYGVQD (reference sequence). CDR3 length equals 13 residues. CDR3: CASSESLSYEQYF. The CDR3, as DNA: TGCGCCAGCAGTGAAAGCCTGTCTTACGAGCAGTACTTC.

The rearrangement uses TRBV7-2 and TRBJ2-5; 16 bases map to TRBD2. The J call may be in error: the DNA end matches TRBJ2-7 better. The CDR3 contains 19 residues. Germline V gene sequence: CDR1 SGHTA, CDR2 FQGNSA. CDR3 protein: CASSAVVGLAGGPNYEQYF. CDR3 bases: TGTGCCAGCAGCGCCGTTGTGGGACTAGCGGGAGGGCCCAACTACGAGCAGTACTTC.

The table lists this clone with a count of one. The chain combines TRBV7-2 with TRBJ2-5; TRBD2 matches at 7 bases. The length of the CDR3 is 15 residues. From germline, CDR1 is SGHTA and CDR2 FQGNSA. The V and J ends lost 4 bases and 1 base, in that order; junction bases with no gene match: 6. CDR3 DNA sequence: TGTGCCAGCAGCTCTAGCGGCTTGGTCCAAGAGACCCAGTACTTC. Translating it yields CASSSSGLVQETQYF.

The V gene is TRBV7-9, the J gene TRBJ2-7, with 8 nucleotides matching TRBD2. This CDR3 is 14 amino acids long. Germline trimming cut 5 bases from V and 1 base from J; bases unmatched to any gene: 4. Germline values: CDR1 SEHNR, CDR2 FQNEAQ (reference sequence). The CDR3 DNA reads TGTGCCAGCAGCCCACCGGGGGGGTCCTACGAGCAGTACTTC. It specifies CASSPPGGSYEQYF.

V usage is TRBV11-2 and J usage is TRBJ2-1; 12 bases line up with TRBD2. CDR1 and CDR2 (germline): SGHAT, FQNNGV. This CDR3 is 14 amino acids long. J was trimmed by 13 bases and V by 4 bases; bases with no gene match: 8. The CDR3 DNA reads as TGTGCCAGCAGCTCGCCGTCGACTAGCGGGAGTCAGTTCTTC. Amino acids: CASSSPSTSGSQFF. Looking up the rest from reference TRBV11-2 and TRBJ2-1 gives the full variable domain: EAGVAQSPRYKIIEKRQSVAFWCNPISGHATLYWYQQILGQGPKLLIQFQNNGVVDDSQLPKDRFSAERLKGVDSTLKIQPAKLEDSAVYLCASSSPSTSGSQFFGPGTRLTVL.

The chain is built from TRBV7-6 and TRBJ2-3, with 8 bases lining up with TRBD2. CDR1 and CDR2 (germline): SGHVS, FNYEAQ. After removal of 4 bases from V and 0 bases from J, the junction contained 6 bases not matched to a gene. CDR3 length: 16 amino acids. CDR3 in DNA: TGTGCCAGCAGCTCGTCAGCGGGAGCTAGCACAGATACGCAGTATTTT. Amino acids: CASSSSAGASTDTQYF.

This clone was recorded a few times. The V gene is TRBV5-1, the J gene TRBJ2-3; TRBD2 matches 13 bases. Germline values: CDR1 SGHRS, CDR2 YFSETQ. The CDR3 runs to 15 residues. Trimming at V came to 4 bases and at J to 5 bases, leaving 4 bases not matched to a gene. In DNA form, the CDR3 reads TGCGCCAGCAGCGCCGGACTAGCGGGGGTAGATACGCAGTATTTT. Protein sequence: CASSAGLAGVDTQYF.

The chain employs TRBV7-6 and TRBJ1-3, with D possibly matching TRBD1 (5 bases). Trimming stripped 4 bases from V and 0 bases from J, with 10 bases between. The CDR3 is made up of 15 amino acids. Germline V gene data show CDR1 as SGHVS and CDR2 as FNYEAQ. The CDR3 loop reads CASSSGTTSGNTIYF. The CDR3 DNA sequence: TGTGCCAGCAGCTCAGGGACTACCTCTGGAAACACCATATATTTT.

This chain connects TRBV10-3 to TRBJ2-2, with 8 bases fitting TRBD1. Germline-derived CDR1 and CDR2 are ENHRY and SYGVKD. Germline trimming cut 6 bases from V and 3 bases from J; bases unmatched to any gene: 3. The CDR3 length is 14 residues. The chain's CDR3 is CAIRDRADTGELFF. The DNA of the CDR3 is TGTGCCATCAGGGACAGGGCGGACACCGGGGAGCTGTTTTTT.

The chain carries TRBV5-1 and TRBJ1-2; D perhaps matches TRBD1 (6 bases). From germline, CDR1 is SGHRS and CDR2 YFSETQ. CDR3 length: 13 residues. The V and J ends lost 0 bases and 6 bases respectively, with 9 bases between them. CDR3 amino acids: CASSLGGGDGYTF. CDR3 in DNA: TGCGCCAGCAGCTTGGGCGGGGGCGATGGCTACACCTTC.

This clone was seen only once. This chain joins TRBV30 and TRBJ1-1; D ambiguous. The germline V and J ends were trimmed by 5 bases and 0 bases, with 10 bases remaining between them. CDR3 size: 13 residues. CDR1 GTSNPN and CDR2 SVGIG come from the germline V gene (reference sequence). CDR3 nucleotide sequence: TGTGCCTGGGGTCCCCACATGAACACTGAAGCTTTCTTT. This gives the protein CAWGPHMNTEAFF.

CDR3 protein: CASSGQGYGYTF. The CDR3 bases are TGTGCCAGCAGTGGACAGGGATATGGCTACACCTTC. The rearrangement joins TRBV7-9 to TRBJ1-2; 8 bases align to TRBD1. Germline V gene data show CDR1 as SEHNR and CDR2 as FQNEAQ (reference sequence). The CDR3 consists of 12 residues. V dropped 6 bases and J dropped 5; count of bases not matched to a gene: 2. Full variable domain (outside the CDR3, taken from reference TRBV7-9 and TRBJ1-2): DTGVSQNPRHKITKRGQNVTFRCDPISEHNRLYWYRQTLGQGPEFLTYFQNEAQLEKSRLLSDRFSAERPKGSFSTLEIQRTEQGDSAMYLCASSGQGYGYTFGSGTRLTVV.

The chain's CDR3 is CASSVSGISYEQYF. CDR3 DNA: TGTGCCAGCAGCGTTAGCGGGATCTCCTACGAGCAGTACTTC. The V and J genes are TRBV9 and TRBJ2-5, with 8 bases fitting TRBD2. With the DNA end fitting TRBJ2-7 better, the J assignment may be wrong. The CDR3 is 14 residues long. Germline V gene sequence: CDR1 SGDLS, CDR2 YYNGEE.

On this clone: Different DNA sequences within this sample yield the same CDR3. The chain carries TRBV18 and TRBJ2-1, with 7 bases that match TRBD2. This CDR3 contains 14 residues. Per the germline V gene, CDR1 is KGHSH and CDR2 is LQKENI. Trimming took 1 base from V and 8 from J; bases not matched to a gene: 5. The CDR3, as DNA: TGTGCCAGCTCACCACGAATCCGGGAGGATGAGCAGTTCTTC. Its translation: CASSPRIREDEQFF.

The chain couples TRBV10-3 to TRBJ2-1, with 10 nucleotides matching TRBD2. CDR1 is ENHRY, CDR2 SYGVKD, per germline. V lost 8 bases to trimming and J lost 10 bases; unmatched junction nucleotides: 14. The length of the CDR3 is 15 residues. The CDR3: CAICKREGAPPEQFF. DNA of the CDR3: TGTGCCATCTGCAAGCGGGAGGGCGCCCCACCCGAGCAGTTCTTC.

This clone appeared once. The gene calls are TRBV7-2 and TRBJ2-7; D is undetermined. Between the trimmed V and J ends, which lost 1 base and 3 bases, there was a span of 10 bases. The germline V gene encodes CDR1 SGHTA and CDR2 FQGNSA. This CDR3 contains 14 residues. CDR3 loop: CASSLGARYYEQYF. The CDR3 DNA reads TGTGCCAGCAGCTTAGGCGCCAGGTACTACGAGCAGTACTTC.

CDR3 in amino acids: CASSINNEQFF. The CDR3 DNA reads as TGTGCCAGCAGCATAAACAATGAGCAGTTCTTC. The V and J genes are TRBV5-6 and TRBJ2-1; D uncertain. The V end was cut by 4 bases, the J end by 5 bases, with 4 bases between. Germline V lookup: CDR1 SGHDT, CDR2 YYEEEE. The CDR3 sequence is 11 residues long.

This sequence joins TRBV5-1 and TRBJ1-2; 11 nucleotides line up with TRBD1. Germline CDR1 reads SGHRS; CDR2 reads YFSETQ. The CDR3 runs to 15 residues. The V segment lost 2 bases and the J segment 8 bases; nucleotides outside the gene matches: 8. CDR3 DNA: TGCGCCAGCAGCTTCTCCGGACAGGGGGCGAAGGGCTACACCTTC. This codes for CASSFSGQGAKGYTF.